Included here is one T cell receptor (beta chain) sequence, with context. This CDR3 is built from 19 residues. In germline, CDR1 is LNHNV, CDR2 YYDKDF (reference sequence). V lost 0 bases, J lost 4 bases, and 10 bases stayed unmatched. Seattle participants joined during active infection and were tracked over time. The sample is drawn from a study of blood T cell repertoires in COVID-19. Original processing methods: Nucleated cell counts were estimated from reference gene primer amplification. Sequencing was performed with immunoSEQ multiplex PCR; in TCRdb, only in-frame clones are kept and a portion is missing. Clone size and V and J calls were adopted from that table, with D and trimming inferred from the DNA. The sample lists over 450,000 clones, 89% occurring once.

This receptor was obtained from a man in his late teens or twenties with COVID-19, enrolled during active disease. The chain employs TRBV15 and TRBJ2-6, with 9 bases matching TRBD1. The sequenced sample was peripheral blood. The CDR3 sequence: CATSRDVDRGFFGANVLTF. In DNA, the CDR3 is TGTGCCACCAGCAGAGATGTGGACAGGGGTTTCTTCGGGGCCAACGTCCTGACTTTC.